The clone carrying this TCR beta chain has only a few counts. Its specificity is not known. A single record per CDR3 protein comes from TCRdb applying MiXCR to the 5' RACE reads. The sample includes over 400,000 distinct CDR3 sequences, about 25% of them seen just once. The CDR3 is made up of 15 amino acids. Trimming cost V 4 bases and J 1 base; bases outside gene matches: 7. Germline values: CDR1 KGHSY, CDR2 FQNENV. This entry belongs to a study of CD8 T cells in ankylosing spondylitis. Points from the study as a whole: Characteristic, it appeared, of ankylosing spondylitis blood was a TCR beta motif of several highly homologous variants. Significant enrichment of disease-linked clones was reportedly seen in matched ankylosing spondylitis synovial fluid. Disease-linked clones bore a CD8+ phenotype and were relatively rare in peripheral blood.

This clonotype originated in a male donor with ankylosing spondylitis. The V and J genes are TRBV16 and TRBJ2-7; TRBD1 aligns across 7 bases. Sequencing was carried out using blood, either unsorted or a sorted T cell fraction (not recorded which). CDR3 sequence reads: CASSPEPTGSYEQYF. The CDR3 nucleotides are TGTGCCAGCAGCCCTGAACCGACAGGGTCCTACGAGCAGTACTTC.